The source of this T cell receptor (beta chain) is a study of OX40 agonist ivuxolimab in advanced cancers. Study observations and caveats: The antigen specificity of the peripheral T cells (those that were expanded) was not determined.

Germline-derived CDR1 and CDR2 are SGHDT and YYEEEE. The CDR3 covers 15 residues. V was shortened by 2 bases and J by 4 bases, with 15 bases between the two germline ends. Repertoires were generated with immunoSEQ multiplex PCR, while TCRdb's copy carries only in-frame clones and drops some. The sample includes 80,000 or so clones, approximately 84% of them seen just once. Remarks on this clone: What it binds is unknown.

The source material was CD4+ or CD8+ T cells sorted from blood, sampled in a trial of the OX40 agonist ivuxolimab. The sequence derives from an adult with an advanced solid tumor such as melanoma, head and neck, liver or kidney cancer. This chain connects TRBV5-6 to TRBJ1-2; TRBD1 is a possible D gene (5 bases). The DNA for the CDR3 is TGTGCCAGCAGCTTCATGTCCAGGGTAGGCTATGGCTACACCTTC. Its translation is CASSFMSRVGYGYTF.